Each of the 23 T cell receptor beta chains below was sequenced from the same sample in a study of T-cell memory formation after mild COVID-19. TCRdb processed the 5' RACE reads anew with MiXCR; each CDR3 protein has one entry. The sample lists roughly 580,000 distinct CDR3 sequences, roughly 17% occurring once. The specimen was PBMCs or a T cell subset sorted from them (not recorded which). These receptors were collected from an adult woman who had mild COVID-19 (a few samples of this study predate the infection). Cell type and time point are not known.

This clonotype has only a few counts. The J gene is TRBJ2-7, the V gene TRBV4-1, with unresolved D. Germline V gene sequence: CDR1 MGHRA, CDR2 YSYEKL. The germline V and J ends were trimmed by 0 bases and 0 bases, with 9 bases remaining between them. This CDR3 is 15 amino acids long. CDR3 region: CASSQETVSSYEQYF. For the CDR3, the DNA is TGCGCCAGCAGCCAAGAAACAGTGAGCTCCTACGAGCAGTACTTC.

The chain uses TRBV6-5 and TRBJ2-3; 7 bases are shared with TRBD2. Germline V lookup: CDR1 MNHEY, CDR2 SVGAGI. This CDR3 has 14 amino acids. V trimming: 5 bases; J trimming: 1 base; junction bases outside the gene matches: 3. This CDR3 is CASSSGVRTDTQYF. CDR3 nucleotide sequence: TGTGCCAGCAGTAGCGGGGTACGCACAGATACGCAGTATTTT.

The chain employs TRBV14 and TRBJ1-1; a weak D match, TRBD1 (6 bases). CDR3 size: 14 residues. Trimming took 3 bases from V and 4 from J, leaving 12 bases between them. Germline V CDR1 and CDR2: SGHDN, FVKESK. The CDR3 spells CASSHLQGSTEAFF. As DNA, the CDR3 is TGTGCCAGCAGCCATCTACAGGGTAGCACTGAAGCTTTCTTT.

Only a few counts were recorded for this clonotype. The rearrangement joins TRBV3-1 to TRBJ2-7; D might be TRBD1 (7 bases). This CDR3 has 14 residues. Trimming removed 4 bases at V and 7 bases at J, with 17 bases between. The V gene's germline CDR1 is LGHDT and CDR2 YNNKEL (reference sequence). The CDR3 DNA reads as TGTGCCAGCAGCCCGCGGGACAGCCCTATTGAGCAGTACTTC. This gives the protein CASSPRDSPIEQYF.

This chain links TRBV20-1 with TRBJ2-3; D is undetermined. V was trimmed by 2 bases and J by 3 bases, leaving 18 bases between them. Germline V lookup: CDR1 DFQATT, CDR2 SNEGSKA (reference sequence). The CDR3 is made up of 16 amino acids. The CDR3 DNA reads TGCAGTGCTAGAACACTGGCTTACGTAGTAACAGATACGCAGTATTTT. This codes for CSARTLAYVVTDTQYF.

This clonotype showed up just a few times. The junction departs from the called germline gene at one end, perhaps through a read error. The chain links TRBV7-9 to TRBJ2-1; 8 bases align to TRBD2. Germline V lookup: CDR1 SEHNR, CDR2 FQNEAQ (reference sequence). The CDR3 spans 11 residues. CDR3 sequence: CASSSERGSVF. The CDR3 DNA is TGTGCCAGCAGCTCCGAGCGGGGGTCGGTCTTC.

This clonotype has a handful of counts. The V call is TRBV24-1, the J call TRBJ2-1; maybe TRBD2 (6 bases). CDR1 is KGHDR, CDR2 SFDVKD, per germline. This CDR3 region has 15 residues. V shed 1 base and J shed 12 bases, with 18 bases lying between them. CDR3 sequence: CATSDLAGRAHGQFF. Here the CDR3 DNA reads TGTGCCACCAGTGATTTAGCGGGTCGCGCCCACGGGCAGTTCTTC.

This clonotype was seen a handful of times. The gene calls are TRBV5-1 and TRBJ2-7, with D unresolved. Germline CDR1 and CDR2: SGHRS and YFSETQ. V shed 0 bases and J shed 6 bases, with 13 bases lying between them. The CDR3 covers 14 residues. The CDR3 DNA is TGCGCCAGCAGCTTGGGGCCGCTTACCCCCGAGCAGTACTTC. This sequence encodes CASSLGPLTPEQYF.

The J gene is TRBJ2-7, the V gene TRBV12-3 or TRBV12-4; 10 bases map to TRBD1. The CDR3 covers 15 residues. The V and J ends lost 5 bases and 5 bases, in that order; junction bases with no gene match: 9. CDR3 sequence: CASSAGQGIVNEQYF. Written as DNA, the CDR3 is TGTGCCAGCAGTGCGGGACAGGGGATAGTGAACGAGCAGTACTTC.

This clonotype was detected only a few times. The CDR3 loop is CASSLVGQGGNEQFF. Written as DNA, the CDR3 is TGTGCCAGCAGTTTAGTAGGACAAGGGGGCAATGAGCAGTTCTTC. The chain is built from TRBV12-3 or TRBV12-4 and TRBJ2-1, with D perhaps TRBD1 (6 bases). V lost 1 base and J 6 bases, leaving 13 bases between the germline ends. CDR3 size: 15 residues.

This chain joins TRBV5-1 and TRBJ1-5; D not certain. Trimming shortened V by 2 bases and J by 1 base, and 13 bases separated the two germline ends. Germline values: CDR1 SGHRS, CDR2 YFSETQ. This CDR3 has 16 residues. The CDR3: CASSFWPLDSNQPQHF. The CDR3 coding sequence is TGCGCCAGCAGCTTCTGGCCCCTGGACAGCAATCAGCCCCAGCATTTT.

The chain recombines TRBV5-6 with TRBJ1-3, with 7 bases identical to TRBD1. The CDR3 runs 14 residues. CDR1 and CDR2 (germline): SGHDT, YYEEEE. V shed 2 bases, J shed 4 bases, and the junction held 3 bases outside the gene matches. The DNA for the CDR3 is TGTGCCAGCAGCTTCACAGGGGCCGGAAACACCATATATTTT. It encodes CASSFTGAGNTIYF.

This clonotype was recorded a few times. This chain uses TRBV7-9 with TRBJ2-6; perhaps TRBD2 as D (5 bases). Germline CDR1 SEHNR, CDR2 FQNEAQ (reference sequence). This CDR3 is built from 19 residues. V was trimmed by 1 base and J by 1 base, leaving 17 bases between them. The CDR3 sequence: CASSLEGRPTGSGANVLTF. CDR3 sequence (DNA): TGTGCCAGCAGCTTAGAAGGCAGACCAACGGGGTCTGGGGCCAACGTCCTGACTTTC.

This clonotype was counted ten times or more. J is TRBJ2-6 and V is TRBV15; the D is unclear. The V end lost 0 bases, the J end lost 0 bases, and 3 bases lay between the germline ends. This CDR3 spans 15 amino acids. Germline CDR1 LNHNV, CDR2 YYDKDF (reference sequence). CDR3 sequence (DNA): TGTGCCACCAGCAGAGACCACTCTGGGGCCAACGTCCTGACTTTC. Encoded protein: CATSRDHSGANVLTF.

This clonotype was counted between two and nine times. The CDR3 reads CASSTRTGRGYNEQFF. CDR3 nucleotide sequence: TGTGCCAGCAGCACCCGGACAGGGCGAGGGTACAATGAGCAGTTCTTC. V is TRBV11-2 and J is TRBJ2-1, with 8 positions matching TRBD1. Germline V gene data show CDR1 as SGHAT and CDR2 as FQNNGV. The ends lost 5 bases at V and 4 bases at J; junction bases unmatched: 10. The CDR3 is 16 amino acids.

The chain couples TRBV2 to TRBJ2-2, with D unresolved. V was cut by 10 bases and J by 3 bases, with 6 bases left in between. Germline loops: CDR1 SNHLY, CDR2 FYNNEI. The CDR3 consists of 11 residues. The CDR3: CAKLDTGELFF. The CDR3 DNA reads as TGTGCCAAGCTCGACACCGGGGAGCTGTTTTTT. The variable domain in full, completed from reference TRBV2 and TRBJ2-2, reads EPEVTQTPSHQVTQMGQEVILRCVPISNHLYFYWYRQILGQKVEFLVSFYNNEISEKSEIFDDQFSVERPDGSNFTLKIRSTKLEDSAMYFCAKLDTGELFFGEGSRLTVL.

The rearrangement links TRBV19 to TRBJ1-1, with D tentatively TRBD1 (5 bases). The ends were cut back, 1 base at V and 2 bases at J, with 11 bases in the middle. CDR1 LNHDA and CDR2 SQIVND come from the germline V gene (reference sequence). This CDR3 has 15 amino acids. The CDR3 DNA is TGTGCCAGTAGTATAGGGGGCGGAACCAACACTGAAGCTTTCTTT. It yields the protein CASSIGGGTNTEAFF.

This clonotype turned up a few times. A read error may account for a junction end that differs from germline. The chain combines TRBV12-3 or TRBV12-4 with TRBJ2-2, with 8 bases lining up with TRBD2. This CDR3 spans 15 amino acids. CDR3 residues: CANSLGTSLAGELFF. The CDR3, as DNA: TGTGCCAACAGTTTAGGGACTAGTCTCGCCGGGGAGCTGTTTTTT.

V usage is TRBV12-3 or TRBV12-4 and J usage is TRBJ2-5; 7 nucleotides line up with TRBD1. Trimming at V came to 6 bases and at J to 9 bases, leaving 19 bases not matched to a gene. The CDR3 length is 16 residues. This chain's CDR3 is CASSPPDRDRGLSQYF. CDR3 coding DNA: TGTGCCAGCAGCCCGCCCGACCGGGACAGAGGTCTGTCCCAGTACTTC.

This chain connects TRBV2 to TRBJ1-1; D ambiguous. The ends were cut back, 6 bases at V and 7 bases at J, with 3 bases in the middle. The CDR3 totals 9 residues. Per the germline V gene, CDR1 is SNHLY and CDR2 is FYNNEI. The DNA of the CDR3 is TGTGCCAGCAGCGGTGAAGCTTTCTTT. Residues: CASSGEAFF.

The table lists this clonotype with a few counts. This chain uses TRBV7-9 with TRBJ2-6; D is undetermined. Looked up from germline, CDR1 is SEHNR and CDR2 is FQNEAQ (reference sequence). The CDR3 has 15 amino acids. V gave up 0 bases and J gave up 0 bases, with 3 bases separating them. The CDR3 is CASSLAFSGANVLTF. DNA for the CDR3: TGTGCCAGCAGCTTAGCTTTCTCTGGGGCCAACGTCCTGACTTTC.

The V call is TRBV6-6, the J call TRBJ2-3; 7 nucleotides line up with TRBD2. The V gene end was trimmed by 6 bases and the J gene end by 3 bases; junction bases not matched to a gene: 21. The germline CDR1 and CDR2 sequences are MNHNY and SVGAGI (reference sequence). The CDR3 contains 19 residues. The CDR3 reads CASRAGTGGGPGSTDTQYF. In DNA form, the CDR3 reads TGTGCCAGCAGGGCCGGGACCGGCGGGGGTCCGGGATCGACAGATACGCAGTATTTT.

This clonotype was seen a few times. The chain recombines TRBV4-1 with TRBJ2-1; 10 bases line up with TRBD2. The CDR3 length is 18 residues. CDR1 is MGHRA, CDR2 YSYEKL, per germline. V was pared by 1 base and J by 5 bases, with 11 bases of the junction left unmatched. CDR3: CASSQGRLAGAPNNEQFF. DNA of the CDR3: TGCGCCAGCAGCCAAGGAAGACTAGCGGGTGCCCCCAACAATGAGCAGTTCTTC.